What follows describes a single T cell receptor beta chain. What this receptor recognizes is not known. The sample holds no much larger clone one base away, and base qualities are not on file. This sample is part of a study of beta chain features in type 1 diabetes (dated by TCRdb to between 2018 and 2020). Turning to the overall study: Mean age, gender distribution, total cell number and subset yield were not different between patients and healthy donors. A total of roughly 100 million sorted cells were examined across all samples, and the number of cells per subset was strongly correlated with RNA yield. In the study, recently diagnosed type 1 diabetes patients and matched healthy donors were compared on the TCRB repertoires of their sorted circulating CD4+ T cell subsets. Whereas all 28 donors provided naive and central memory subsets, regulatory and stem cell-like memory subsets were isolated from just 8 patients and roughly 8 healthy donors.

Overall results and qualifications from the work: Because cDNA rather than genomic DNA was sequenced, highly expressing activated cells could have been over-represented, although no difference in activation and CD3 levels was found between groups. PCR may preferentially amplify shorter templates, but because patient and control samples were amplified and corrected together, any resulting skew would affect both groups equally. Only small numbers of individuals were included in the HLA sub-analyses, which left unresolved whether HLA type had any influence on TCRB rearrangement. In all four CD4+ subsets, TCRB CDR3 length was moderately but significantly shorter in type 1 diabetes patients. The naive, central memory and regulatory TCRB repertoires appeared to resemble one another more closely among patients than among healthy donors. Fewer insertions and more nucleotide deletions at VDJ recombination sites were observed in patients with type 1 diabetes, implying thymic rearrangement abnormalities.

All of the isolated RNA was reverse transcribed with the High Capacity cDNA Reverse Transcription Kit, so expressed TCRB transcripts were sequenced. Deep immunoSEQ sequencing was performed on naive, central memory and regulatory T cell samples, with an average of roughly 3.5 million total reads per sample. Sorted cells were lysed in RLT buffer and RNA was extracted with DNase-treated RNeasy Micro or Mini kits, depending on cell number. Each cell subset was processed on its own to prevent cross-contamination, while patient and healthy donor samples were processed together. TCRB sequences were amplified from cDNA with the immunoSEQ multiplex PCR, producing 87-bp fragments spanning the CDR3 region. Sequencing of the amplicons was done on the Illumina HiSeq platform. Regarding the original processing steps: Synthetic template baselines were used to correct PCR bias computationally, reads within Hamming distance 2 were collapsed, and singletons that could not be merged were discarded. Reads were aligned against IMGT to assign V, D and J genes, CDR3 length and insertions or deletions at six rearrangement sites. Within each subset, clonotype counts were normalized to sorted cell number, after which true diversity and Gini coefficients were computed with the tcR R package. The overlap coefficient, calculated on TCRB nucleotide sequences, was used to quantify repertoire sharing. Here the immuneACCESS table is served through TCRdb, limited to in-frame sequences with V and J called. Missing clones are a known gap in these copies; in checked studies unresolved V genes cover under half, and the rest lacks a known reason. D and trimming come from the DNA, and the V and J calls and clone size come from that table. For this sample there are 160,000 or so clones; around 9% appear just once. The ten most abundant clones make up 0.7% of the sample.

Each donor gave one peripheral blood draw, averaging about 120 mL, which was collected into heparinised tubes. A BD FACSAria II and a panel including CD45RO, CCR7, CD25, CD127, CD95 and CD27 were used to sort naive, central memory, regulatory and stem cell-like memory CD4+ T cells. Purity was above 95% for every sorted population. PBMCs were separated immediately by Lymphoprep density gradient centrifugation and were stained directly, without being cultured. So that batch effects would be minimized, each experiment stained and sorted samples in pairs, pairing one healthy donor with one patient. Unmatched junction bases come to 7, with V trimmed by 6 bases and J by 3 bases. The CDR3 covers 15 residues, taking in both the cysteine and the phenylalanine. Kept here is only the CDR3 DNA, which spans 45 bases and is read in frame from base 1. CDR1 SGHRS and CDR2 YFSETQ are derived from the germline V gene.

The receptor chain draws on TRBV5-1 and TRBJ2-2, and TRBD2 matches 8 of the central bases. The receptor was isolated from a woman in her 30s with type 1 diabetes. The source material was central memory CD4+ T cells from blood. The CDR3 protein sequence reads: CASMEGTRYTGELFF. At the DNA level, the sequence is TGCGCCAGCATGGAAGGGACTAGGTACACCGGGGAGCTGTTTTTT.